The present TCR beta chain was sequenced within a study of Tregs in tolerant kidney transplant recipients. Notes on this clone: What it binds is unknown.

Here immunoSEQ multiplex PCR was the method, and the copy in TCRdb shows in-frame clones only, minus some. The sample lists fewer than 40,000 clones, about 79% occurring once. The germline CDR1 and CDR2 sequences are MNHNY and SVGAGI (reference sequence). The CDR3 sequence is 14 residues long. The trim removed 2 bases at V and 12 bases at J, leaving 13 bases unmatched. Sequencing used Tregs from blood cultured with allogeneic cells. The sequence derives from a human donor in good health. The chain combines TRBV6-6 with TRBJ2-7; 7 nucleotides match TRBD2. The CDR3 loop reads CASSYVPGGAPLYF. The CDR3 DNA reads TGTGCCAGCAGTTACGTGCCGGGAGGTGCCCCTTTGTACTTC.